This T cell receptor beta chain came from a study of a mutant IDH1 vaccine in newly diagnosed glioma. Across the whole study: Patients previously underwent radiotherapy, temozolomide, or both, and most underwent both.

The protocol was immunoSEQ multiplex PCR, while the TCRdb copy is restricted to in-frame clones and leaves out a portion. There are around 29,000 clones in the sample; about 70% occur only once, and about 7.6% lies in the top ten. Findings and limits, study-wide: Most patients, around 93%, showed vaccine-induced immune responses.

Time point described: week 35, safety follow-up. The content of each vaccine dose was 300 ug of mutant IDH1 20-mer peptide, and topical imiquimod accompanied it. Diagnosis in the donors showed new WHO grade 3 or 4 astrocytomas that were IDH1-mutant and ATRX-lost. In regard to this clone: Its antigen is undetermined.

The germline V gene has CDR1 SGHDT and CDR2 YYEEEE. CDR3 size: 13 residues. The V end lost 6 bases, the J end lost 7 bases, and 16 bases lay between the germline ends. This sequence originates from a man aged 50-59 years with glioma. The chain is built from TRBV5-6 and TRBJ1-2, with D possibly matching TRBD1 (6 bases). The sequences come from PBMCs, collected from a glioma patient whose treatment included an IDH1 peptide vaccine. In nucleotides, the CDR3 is TGTGCCAGCAACCCTGGGACATTTCCTGGCTACACCTTC. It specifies CASNPGTFPGYTF.